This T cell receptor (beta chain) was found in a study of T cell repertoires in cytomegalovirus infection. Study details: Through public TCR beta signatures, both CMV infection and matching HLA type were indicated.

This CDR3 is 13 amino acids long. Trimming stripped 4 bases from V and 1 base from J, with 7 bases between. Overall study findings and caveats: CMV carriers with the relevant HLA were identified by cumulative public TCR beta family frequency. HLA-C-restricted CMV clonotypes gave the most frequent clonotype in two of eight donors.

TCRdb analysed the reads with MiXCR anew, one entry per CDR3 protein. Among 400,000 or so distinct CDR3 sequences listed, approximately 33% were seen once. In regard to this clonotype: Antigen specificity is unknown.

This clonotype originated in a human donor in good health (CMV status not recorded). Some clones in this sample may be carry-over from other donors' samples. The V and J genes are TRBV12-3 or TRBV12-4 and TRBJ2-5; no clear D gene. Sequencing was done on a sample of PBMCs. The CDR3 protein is CASSWGSQETQYF. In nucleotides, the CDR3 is TGTGCCAGCAGTTGGGGAAGCCAAGAGACCCAGTACTTC.